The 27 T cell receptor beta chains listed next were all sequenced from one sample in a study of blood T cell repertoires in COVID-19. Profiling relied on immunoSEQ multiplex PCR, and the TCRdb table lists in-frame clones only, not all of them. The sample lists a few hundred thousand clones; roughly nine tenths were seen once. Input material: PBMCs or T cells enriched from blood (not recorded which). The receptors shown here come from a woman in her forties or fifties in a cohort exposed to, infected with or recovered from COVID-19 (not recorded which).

This chain's CDR3 is CASSEVPRASTDTQYF. The DNA of the CDR3 is TGTGCCAGCAGTGAAGTACCGCGGGCGAGCACAGATACGCAGTATTTT. The chain links TRBV6-4 to TRBJ2-3, with D possibly TRBD2 on 5 matching bases. Per germline, CDR1 MRHNA and CDR2 SNTAGT. V was trimmed by 3 bases and J by 0 bases, leaving 13 bases between them. The CDR3 loop spans 16 amino acids.

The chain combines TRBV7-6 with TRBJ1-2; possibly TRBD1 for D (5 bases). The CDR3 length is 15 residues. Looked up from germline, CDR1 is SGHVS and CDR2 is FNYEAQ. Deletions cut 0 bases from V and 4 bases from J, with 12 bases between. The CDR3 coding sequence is TGTGCCAGCAGCTTAGCGCAGGGTATGAGCTATGGCTACACCTTC. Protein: CASSLAQGMSYGYTF.

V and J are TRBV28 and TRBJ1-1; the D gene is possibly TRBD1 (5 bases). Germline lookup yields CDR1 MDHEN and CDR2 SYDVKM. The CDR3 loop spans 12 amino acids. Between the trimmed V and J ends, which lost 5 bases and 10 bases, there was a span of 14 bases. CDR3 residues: CASSPPGGGAFF. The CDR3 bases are TGTGCCAGCAGTCCTCCCGGGGGGGGAGCTTTCTTT. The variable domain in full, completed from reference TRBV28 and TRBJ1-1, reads DVKVTQSSRYLVKRTGEKVFLECVQDMDHENMFWYRQDPGLGLRLIYFSYDVKMKEKGDIPEGYSVSREKKERFSLILESASTNQTSMYLCASSPPGGGAFFGQGTRLTVV.

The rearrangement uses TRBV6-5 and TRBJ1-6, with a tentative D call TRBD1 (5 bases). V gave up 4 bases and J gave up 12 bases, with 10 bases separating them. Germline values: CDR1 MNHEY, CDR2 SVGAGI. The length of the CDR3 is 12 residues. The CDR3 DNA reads TGTGCCAGCAGTTCCCCCAGGGAACCCCTCCACTTT. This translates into CASSSPREPLHF.

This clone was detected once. CDR3 residues: CASSEYGARQPQHF. For the CDR3, the DNA is TGCGCCAGCAGTGAGTACGGAGCTCGGCAGCCCCAGCATTTT. The rearrangement joins TRBV10-1 to TRBJ1-5; no clear D gene. V gave up 1 base and J gave up 7 bases, with 11 bases separating them. CDR1 is WNHNN and CDR2 is SYGVQD in the germline V gene (reference sequence). The CDR3 extends over 14 amino acids.

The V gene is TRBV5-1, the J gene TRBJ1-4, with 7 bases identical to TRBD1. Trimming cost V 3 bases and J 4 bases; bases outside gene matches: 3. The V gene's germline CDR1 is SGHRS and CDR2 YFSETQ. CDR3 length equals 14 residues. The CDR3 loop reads CASSWDSLNEKLFF. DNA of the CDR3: TGCGCCAGCAGCTGGGACAGCCTTAATGAAAAACTGTTTTTT.

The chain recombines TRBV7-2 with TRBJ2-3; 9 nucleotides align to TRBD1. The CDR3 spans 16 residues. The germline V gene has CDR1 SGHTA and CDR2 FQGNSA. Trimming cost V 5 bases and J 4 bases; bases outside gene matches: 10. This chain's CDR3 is CASSPWDRETADTQYF. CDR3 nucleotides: TGTGCCAGCAGCCCGTGGGACAGGGAAACGGCAGATACGCAGTATTTT.

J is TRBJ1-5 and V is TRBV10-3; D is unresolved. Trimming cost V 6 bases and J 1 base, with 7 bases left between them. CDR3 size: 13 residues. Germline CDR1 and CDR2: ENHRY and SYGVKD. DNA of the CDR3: TGTGCCATCAGACCACACAGCAATCAGCCCCAGCATTTT. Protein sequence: CAIRPHSNQPQHF.

Written as DNA, the CDR3 is TGTGCCAGCAGCCCAAGCCGGATTTCGGGACTTGGGTACACCTTC. This codes for CASSPSRISGLGYTF. V is TRBV7-8 and J is TRBJ1-2; TRBD1 might be the D (5 bases). Per the germline V gene, CDR1 is SGHVS and CDR2 is FQNEAQ. The CDR3 is 15 residues long. V was clipped by 5 bases and J by 11 bases, with 24 bases between them.

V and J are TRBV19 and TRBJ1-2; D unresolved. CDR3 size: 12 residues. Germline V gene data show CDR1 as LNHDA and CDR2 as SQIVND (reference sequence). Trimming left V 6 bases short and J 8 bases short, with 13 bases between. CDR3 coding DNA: TGTGCCAGTAGCGGCCAGGCTGACGGCTACACCTTC. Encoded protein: CASSGQADGYTF.

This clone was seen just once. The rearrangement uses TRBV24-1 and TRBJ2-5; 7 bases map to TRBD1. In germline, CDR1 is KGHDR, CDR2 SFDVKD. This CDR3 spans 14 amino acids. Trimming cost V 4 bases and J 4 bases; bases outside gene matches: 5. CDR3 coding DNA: TGTGCCACCAGTGAAGGGGGCCTGGGAGAGACCCAGTACTTC. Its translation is CATSEGGLGETQYF.

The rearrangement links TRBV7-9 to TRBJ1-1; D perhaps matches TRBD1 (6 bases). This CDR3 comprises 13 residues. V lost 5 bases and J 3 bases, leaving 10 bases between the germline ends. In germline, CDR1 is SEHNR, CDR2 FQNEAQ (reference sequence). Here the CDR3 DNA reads TGTGCCAGCAGCCTGGGGGCATACACTGAAGCTTTCTTT. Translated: CASSLGAYTEAFF. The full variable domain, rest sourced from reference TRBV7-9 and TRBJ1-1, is DTGVSQNPRHKITKRGQNVTFRCDPISEHNRLYWYRQTLGQGPEFLTYFQNEAQLEKSRLLSDRFSAERPKGSFSTLEIQRTEQGDSAMYLCASSLGAYTEAFFGQGTRLTVV.

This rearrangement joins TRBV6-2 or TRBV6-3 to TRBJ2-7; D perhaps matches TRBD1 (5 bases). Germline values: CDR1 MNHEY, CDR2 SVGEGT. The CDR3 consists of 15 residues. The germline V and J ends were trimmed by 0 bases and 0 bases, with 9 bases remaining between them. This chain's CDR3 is CASSYSWGRSYEQYF. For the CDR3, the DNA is TGTGCCAGCAGTTACTCTTGGGGCCGCTCCTACGAGCAGTACTTC.

For the CDR3, the DNA is TGTGCCAGCAGAGACCGGACAAATGAAGCTTTCTTT. Amino acid sequence: CASRDRTNEAFF. The V and J genes are TRBV6-4 and TRBJ1-1, with a possible D match to TRBD1 (5 bases). Trimming removed 6 bases at V and 7 bases at J, with 12 bases between. The CDR3 is made up of 12 amino acids. Germline V gene sequence: CDR1 MRHNA, CDR2 SNTAGT.

CDR3 amino acids: CASSVDGDSNQPQHF. The CDR3 DNA follows: TGTGCCAGCAGCGTAGATGGAGATAGCAATCAGCCCCAGCATTTT. The chain couples TRBV9 to TRBJ1-5; D is undetermined. V was trimmed by 0 bases and J by 0 bases, leaving 7 bases between them. Germline assignment: CDR1 SGDLS and CDR2 YYNGEE. The length of the CDR3 is 15 residues.

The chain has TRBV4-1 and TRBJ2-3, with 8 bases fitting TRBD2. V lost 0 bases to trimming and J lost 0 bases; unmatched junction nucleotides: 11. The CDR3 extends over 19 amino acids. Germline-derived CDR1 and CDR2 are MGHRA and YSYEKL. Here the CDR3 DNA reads TGCGCCAGCAGCCAAGATGGAAGCGGGGGATTCCCTAGCACAGATACGCAGTATTTT. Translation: CASSQDGSGGFPSTDTQYF.

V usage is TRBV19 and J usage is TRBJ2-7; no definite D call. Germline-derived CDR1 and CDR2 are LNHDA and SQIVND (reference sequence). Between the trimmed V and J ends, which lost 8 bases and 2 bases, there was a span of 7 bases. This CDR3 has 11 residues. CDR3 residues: CASGEAYEQYF. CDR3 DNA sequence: TGTGCCAGTGGCGAGGCCTACGAGCAGTACTTC.

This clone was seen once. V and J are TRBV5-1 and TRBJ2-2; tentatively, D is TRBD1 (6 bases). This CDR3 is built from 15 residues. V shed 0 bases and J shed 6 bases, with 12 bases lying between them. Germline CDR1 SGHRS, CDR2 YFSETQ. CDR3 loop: CASSLVAGAAGELFF. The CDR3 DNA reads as TGCGCCAGCAGCTTGGTCGCAGGGGCTGCCGGGGAGCTGTTTTTT.

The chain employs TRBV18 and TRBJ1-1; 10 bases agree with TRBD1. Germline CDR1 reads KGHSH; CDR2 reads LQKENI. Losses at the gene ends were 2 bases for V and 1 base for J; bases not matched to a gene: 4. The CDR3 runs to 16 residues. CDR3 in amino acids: CASSPKTGGQNTEAFF. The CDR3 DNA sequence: TGTGCCAGCTCACCAAAGACAGGGGGCCAGAACACTGAAGCTTTCTTT.

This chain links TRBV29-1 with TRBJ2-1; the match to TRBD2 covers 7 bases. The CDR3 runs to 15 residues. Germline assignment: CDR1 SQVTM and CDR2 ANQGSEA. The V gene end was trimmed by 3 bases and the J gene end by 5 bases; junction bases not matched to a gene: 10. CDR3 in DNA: TGCAGCGTTGATAGGGTGGCGGGGGTTAACAATGAGCAGTTCTTC. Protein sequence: CSVDRVAGVNNEQFF.

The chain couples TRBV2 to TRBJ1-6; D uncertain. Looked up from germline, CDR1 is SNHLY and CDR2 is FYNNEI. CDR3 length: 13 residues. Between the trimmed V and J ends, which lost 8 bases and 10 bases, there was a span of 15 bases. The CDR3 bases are TGTGCCAGCTTCCTGGGGAGAGGATCACCCCTCCACTTT. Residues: CASFLGRGSPLHF.

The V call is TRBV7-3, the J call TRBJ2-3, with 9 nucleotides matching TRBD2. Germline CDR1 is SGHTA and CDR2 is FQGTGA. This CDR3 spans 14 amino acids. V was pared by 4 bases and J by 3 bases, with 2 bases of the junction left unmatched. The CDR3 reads CASSSLAGTDTQYF. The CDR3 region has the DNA TGTGCCAGCAGCTCCCTAGCGGGGACAGATACGCAGTATTTT.

The DNA for the CDR3 is TGCGCCAGCAGCGACGACAGGGTGCACACCTTC. The encoded protein is CASSDDRVHTF. This sequence joins TRBV5-1 and TRBJ1-2; 7 bases agree with TRBD1. CDR1 and CDR2 (germline): SGHRS, YFSETQ. The CDR3 has 11 amino acids. Losses at the gene ends were 4 bases for V and 12 bases for J; bases not matched to a gene: 6.

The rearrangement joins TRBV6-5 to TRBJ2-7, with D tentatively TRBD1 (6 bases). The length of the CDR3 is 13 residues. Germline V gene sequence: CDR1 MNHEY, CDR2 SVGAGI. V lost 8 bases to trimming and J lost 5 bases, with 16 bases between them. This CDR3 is CASRNVGAHEQYF. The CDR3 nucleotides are TGTGCCAGCCGAAATGTGGGGGCCCACGAGCAGTACTTC.

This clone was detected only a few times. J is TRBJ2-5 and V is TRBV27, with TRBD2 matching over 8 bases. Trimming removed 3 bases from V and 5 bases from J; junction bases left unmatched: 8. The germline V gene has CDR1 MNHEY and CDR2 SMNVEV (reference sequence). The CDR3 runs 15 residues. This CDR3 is CASSFSGGPGETQYF. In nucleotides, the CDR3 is TGTGCCAGCAGTTTTTCGGGGGGGCCTGGGGAGACCCAGTACTTC.

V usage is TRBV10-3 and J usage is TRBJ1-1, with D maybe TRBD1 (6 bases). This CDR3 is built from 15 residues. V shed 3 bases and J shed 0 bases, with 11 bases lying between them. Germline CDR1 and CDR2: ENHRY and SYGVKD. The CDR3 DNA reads TGTGCCATCAGTGACTCCGCAGGGGTGAACACTGAAGCTTTCTTT. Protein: CAISDSAGVNTEAFF.

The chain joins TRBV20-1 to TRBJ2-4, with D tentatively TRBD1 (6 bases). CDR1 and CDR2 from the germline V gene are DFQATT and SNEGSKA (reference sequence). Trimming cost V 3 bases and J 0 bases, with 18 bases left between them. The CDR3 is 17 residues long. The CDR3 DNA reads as TGCAGTGCTAGTTTACCGACAGGTCGGCTAGCCAAAAACATTCAGTACTTC. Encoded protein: CSASLPTGRLAKNIQYF.